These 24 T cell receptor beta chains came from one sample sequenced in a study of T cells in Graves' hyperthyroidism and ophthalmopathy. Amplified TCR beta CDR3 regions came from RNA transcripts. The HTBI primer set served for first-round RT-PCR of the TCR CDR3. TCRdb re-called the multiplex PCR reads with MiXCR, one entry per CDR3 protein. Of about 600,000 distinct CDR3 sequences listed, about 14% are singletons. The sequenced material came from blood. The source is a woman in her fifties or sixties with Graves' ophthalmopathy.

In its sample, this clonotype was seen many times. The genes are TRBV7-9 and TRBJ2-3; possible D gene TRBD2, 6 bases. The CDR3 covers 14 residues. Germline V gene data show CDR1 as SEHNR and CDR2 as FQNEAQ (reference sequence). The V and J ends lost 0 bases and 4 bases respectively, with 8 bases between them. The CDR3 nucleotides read TGTGCCAGCAGCTTAGCTCGGGACTCAGATACGCAGTATTTT. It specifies CASSLARDSDTQYF.

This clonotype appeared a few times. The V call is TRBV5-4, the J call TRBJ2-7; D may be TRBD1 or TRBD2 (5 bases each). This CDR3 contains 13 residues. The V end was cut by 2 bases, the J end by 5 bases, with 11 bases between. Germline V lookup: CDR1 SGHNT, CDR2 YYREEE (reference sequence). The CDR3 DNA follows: TGTGCCAGCAGCTTCGGGGACGGCGACGAGCAGTACTTC. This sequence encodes CASSFGDGDEQYF.

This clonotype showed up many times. CDR3 region: CASSEAWLRTEKLFF. Here the CDR3 DNA reads TGTGCCAGCAGTGAAGCTTGGCTACGCACTGAAAAACTGTTTTTT. This chain joins TRBV6-1 and TRBJ1-4; no definite D call. V was cut by 0 bases and J by 7 bases, with 12 bases left in between. CDR3 size: 15 residues. Looked up from germline, CDR1 is MNHNS and CDR2 is SASEGT.

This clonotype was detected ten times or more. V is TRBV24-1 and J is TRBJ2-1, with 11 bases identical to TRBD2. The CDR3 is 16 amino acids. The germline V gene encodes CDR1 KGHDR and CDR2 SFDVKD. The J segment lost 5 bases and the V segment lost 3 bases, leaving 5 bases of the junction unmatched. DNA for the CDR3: TGTGCCACCAGTGATCCCGGACTAGCGGGCAACAATGAGCAGTTCTTC. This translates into CATSDPGLAGNNEQFF.

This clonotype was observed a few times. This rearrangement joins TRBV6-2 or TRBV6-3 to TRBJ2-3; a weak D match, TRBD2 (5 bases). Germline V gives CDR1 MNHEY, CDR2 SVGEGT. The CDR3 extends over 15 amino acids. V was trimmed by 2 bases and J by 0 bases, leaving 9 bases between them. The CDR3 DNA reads TGTGCCAGCAGTTACGGCGCGGGCAGCACAGATACGCAGTATTTT. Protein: CASSYGAGSTDTQYF.

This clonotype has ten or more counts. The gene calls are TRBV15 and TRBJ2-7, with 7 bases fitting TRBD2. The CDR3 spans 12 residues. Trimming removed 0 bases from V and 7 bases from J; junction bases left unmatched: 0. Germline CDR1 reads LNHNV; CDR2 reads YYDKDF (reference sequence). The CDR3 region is CATSRDGREQYF. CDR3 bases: TGTGCCACCAGCAGAGACGGGAGGGAGCAGTACTTC.

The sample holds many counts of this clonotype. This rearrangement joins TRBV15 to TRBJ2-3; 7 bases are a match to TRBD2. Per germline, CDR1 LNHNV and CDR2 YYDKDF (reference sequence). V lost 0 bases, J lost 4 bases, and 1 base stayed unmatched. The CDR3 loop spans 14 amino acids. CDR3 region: CATSRDGGADTQYF. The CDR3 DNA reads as TGTGCCACCAGCAGAGATGGGGGGGCAGATACGCAGTATTTT.

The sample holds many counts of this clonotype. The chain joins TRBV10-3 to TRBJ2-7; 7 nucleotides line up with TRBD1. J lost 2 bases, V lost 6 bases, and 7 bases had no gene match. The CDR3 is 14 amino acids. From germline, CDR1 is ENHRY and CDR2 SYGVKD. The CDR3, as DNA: TGTGCCATCAGCGACAGGGACGAACCCTACGAGCAGTACTTC. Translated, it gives CAISDRDEPYEQYF.

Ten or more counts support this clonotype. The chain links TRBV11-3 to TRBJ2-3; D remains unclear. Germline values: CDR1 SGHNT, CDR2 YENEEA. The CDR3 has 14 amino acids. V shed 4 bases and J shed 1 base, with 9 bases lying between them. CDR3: CASSSRLRTDTQYF. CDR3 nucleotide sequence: TGTGCCAGCAGCTCACGACTGCGCACAGATACGCAGTATTTT.

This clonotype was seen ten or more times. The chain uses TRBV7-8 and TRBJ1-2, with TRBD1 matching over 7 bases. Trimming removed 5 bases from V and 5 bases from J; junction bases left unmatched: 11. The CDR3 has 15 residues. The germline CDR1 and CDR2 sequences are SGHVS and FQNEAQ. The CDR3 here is CASSPGTAVLYGYTF. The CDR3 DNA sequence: TGTGCCAGCAGCCCCGGGACAGCCGTGCTATATGGCTACACCTTC. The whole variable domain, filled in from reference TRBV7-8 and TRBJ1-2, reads GAGVSQSPRYKVAKRGQDVALRCDPISGHVSLFWYQQALGQGPEFLTYFQNEAQLDKSGLPSDRFFAERPEGSVSTLKIQRTQQEDSAVYLCASSPGTAVLYGYTFGSGTRLTVV.

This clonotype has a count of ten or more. Here the CDR3 reads CASRRTGGNEQFF. The CDR3, as DNA: TGTGCCAGCAGAAGGACAGGGGGCAATGAGCAGTTCTTC. This rearrangement joins TRBV12-3 or TRBV12-4 to TRBJ2-1, with TRBD1 matching 10 bases. The CDR3 consists of 13 residues. Losses at the gene ends were 6 bases for V and 6 bases for J; bases not matched to a gene: 2.

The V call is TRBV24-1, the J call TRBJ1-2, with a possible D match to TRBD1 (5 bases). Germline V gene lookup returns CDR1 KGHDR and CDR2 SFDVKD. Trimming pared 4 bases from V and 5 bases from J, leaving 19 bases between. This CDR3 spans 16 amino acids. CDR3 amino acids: CATSENRDANLYGYTF. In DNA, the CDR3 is TGTGCCACCAGTGAAAACCGGGACGCAAACCTGTATGGCTACACCTTC.

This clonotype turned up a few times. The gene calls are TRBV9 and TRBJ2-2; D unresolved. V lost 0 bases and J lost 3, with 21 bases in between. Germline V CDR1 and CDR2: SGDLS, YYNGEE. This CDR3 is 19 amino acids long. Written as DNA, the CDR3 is TGTGCCAGCAGCGTAGTGAATGGGGTTCGTTCGTTGGACACCGGGGAGCTGTTTTTT. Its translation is CASSVVNGVRSLDTGELFF.

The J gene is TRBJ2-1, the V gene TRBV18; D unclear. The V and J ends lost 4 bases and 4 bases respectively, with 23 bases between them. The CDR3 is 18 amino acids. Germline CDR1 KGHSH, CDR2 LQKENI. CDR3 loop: CASSLYSMRDRPYNEQFF. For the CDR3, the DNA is TGTGCCAGCTCACTATACTCTATGCGCGACCGACCGTACAATGAGCAGTTCTTC. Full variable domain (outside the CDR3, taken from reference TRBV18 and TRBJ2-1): NAGVMQNPRHLVRRRGQEARLRCSPMKGHSHVYWYRQLPEEGLKFMVYLQKENIIDESGMPKERFSAEFPKEGPSILRIQQVVRGDSAAYFCASSLYSMRDRPYNEQFFGPGTRLTVL.

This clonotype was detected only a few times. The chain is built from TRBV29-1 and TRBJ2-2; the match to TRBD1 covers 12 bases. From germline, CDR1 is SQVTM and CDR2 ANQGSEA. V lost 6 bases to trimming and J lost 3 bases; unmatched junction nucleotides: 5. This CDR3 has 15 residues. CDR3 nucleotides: TGCAGCGTGATTCGGGACAGGGGGCACACCGGGGAGCTGTTTTTT. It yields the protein CSVIRDRGHTGELFF.

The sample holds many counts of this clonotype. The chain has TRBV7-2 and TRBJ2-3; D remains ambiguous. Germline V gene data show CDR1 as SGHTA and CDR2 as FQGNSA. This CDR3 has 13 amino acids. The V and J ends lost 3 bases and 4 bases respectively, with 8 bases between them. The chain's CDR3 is CASSFQIPDTQYF. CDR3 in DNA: TGTGCCAGCAGCTTCCAGATACCAGATACGCAGTATTTT.

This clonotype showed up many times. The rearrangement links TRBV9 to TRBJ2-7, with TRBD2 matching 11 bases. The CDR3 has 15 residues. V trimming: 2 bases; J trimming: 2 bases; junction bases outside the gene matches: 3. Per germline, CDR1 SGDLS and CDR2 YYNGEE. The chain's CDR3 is CASSVGTSGPYEQYF. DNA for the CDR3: TGTGCCAGCAGCGTCGGGACTAGCGGACCCTACGAGCAGTACTTC.

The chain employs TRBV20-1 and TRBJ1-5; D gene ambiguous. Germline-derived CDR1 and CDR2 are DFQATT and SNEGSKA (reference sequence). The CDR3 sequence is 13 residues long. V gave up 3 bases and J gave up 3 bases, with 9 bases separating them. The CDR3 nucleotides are TGCAGTGCTAGCGGGGTTGACAATCAGCCCCAGCATTTT. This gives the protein CSASGVDNQPQHF.

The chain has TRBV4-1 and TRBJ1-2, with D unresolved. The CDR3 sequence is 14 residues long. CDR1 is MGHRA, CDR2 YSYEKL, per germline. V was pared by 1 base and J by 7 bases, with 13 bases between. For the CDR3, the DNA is TGCGCCAGCAGCCAAGTGGTGGTTATTACTGGCTACACCTTC. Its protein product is CASSQVVVITGYTF.

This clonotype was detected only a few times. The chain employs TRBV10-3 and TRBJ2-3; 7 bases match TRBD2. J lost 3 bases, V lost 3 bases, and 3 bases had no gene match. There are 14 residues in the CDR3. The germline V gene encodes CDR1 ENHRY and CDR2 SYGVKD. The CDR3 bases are TGTGCCATCAGTGAAGGGAGGGTTACAGATACGCAGTATTTT. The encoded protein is CAISEGRVTDTQYF.

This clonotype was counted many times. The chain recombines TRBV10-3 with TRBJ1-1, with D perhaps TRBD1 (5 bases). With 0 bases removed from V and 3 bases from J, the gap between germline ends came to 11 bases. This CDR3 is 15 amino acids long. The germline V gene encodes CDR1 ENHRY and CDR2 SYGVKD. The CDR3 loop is CAISESQGGHTEAFF. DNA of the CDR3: TGTGCCATCAGTGAGTCGCAGGGAGGGCACACTGAAGCTTTCTTT.

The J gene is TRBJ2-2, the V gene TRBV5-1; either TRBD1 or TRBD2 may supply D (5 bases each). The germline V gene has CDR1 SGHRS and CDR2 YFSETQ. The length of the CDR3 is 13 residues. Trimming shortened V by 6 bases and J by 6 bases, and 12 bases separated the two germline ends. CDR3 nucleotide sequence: TGCGCCAGCACCCTTTGGGGGTCCGGGGAGCTGTTTTTT. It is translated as CASTLWGSGELFF.

CDR3 sequence reads: CASSSVPFGRAQETQYF. As DNA, the CDR3 is TGTGCCAGCAGTTCCGTCCCTTTTGGGCGTGCTCAAGAGACCCAGTACTTC. This chain uses TRBV27 with TRBJ2-5; D gene ambiguous. The V gene lost 4 bases and the J gene lost 2 bases, with 20 bases spanning the gap. The V gene's germline CDR1 is MNHEY and CDR2 SMNVEV (reference sequence). This CDR3 has 17 amino acids.

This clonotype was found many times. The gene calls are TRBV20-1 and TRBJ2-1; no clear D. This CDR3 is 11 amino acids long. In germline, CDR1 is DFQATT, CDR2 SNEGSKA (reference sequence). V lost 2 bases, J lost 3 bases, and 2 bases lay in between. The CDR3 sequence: CSARNYNEQFF. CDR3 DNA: TGCAGTGCTAGAAACTACAATGAGCAGTTCTTC.